This TCR beta chain was sequenced in a study of blood T cells in healthy people across ages. The CDR3 length is 13 residues. Trimming shortened V by 7 bases and J by 3 bases, and 11 bases separated the two germline ends. The authors ran a second PCR of about 6 to 11 cycles using a sample-barcoded 5' primer and a J-beta primer mix. MiXCR was run by TCRdb on the 5' RACE reads, yielding one entry per CDR3 protein. The repertoire holds 1.4 million or so distinct CDR3 sequences, with 35% to 45% as singletons. This clonotype appeared a single time. This TCR was sampled from a woman in her late teens or twenties in good health. The chain combines TRBV12-3 or TRBV12-4 with TRBJ2-3; D not resolved. The sequencing sample was made of blood. The chain's CDR3 is CASNSFLTDTQYF. The CDR3 DNA sequence: TGTGCCAGCAATAGCTTCTTGACAGATACGCAGTATTTT.